This T cell receptor (beta chain) was documented in a study of T-cell memory formation after mild COVID-19. TCRdb redid the calling of the 5' RACE reads with MiXCR, one entry per CDR3 protein. The sample consists of 470,000 or so distinct CDR3 sequences, 15% to 20% of them appearing once. CDR3 length equals 15 residues. Germline values: CDR1 LNHDA, CDR2 SQIVND (reference sequence). V lost 4 bases, J lost 3 bases, and 16 bases lay in between. The chain joins TRBV19 to TRBJ2-7; D is possibly TRBD1 (6 bases). The sequence came from an adult woman who had mild COVID-19 (a few samples of this study predate the infection). Cell type and time point are not known. The source material was PBMCs or a T cell subset sorted from them (not recorded which). The CDR3 protein is CASSTGTNNLYEQYF. CDR3 in DNA: TGTGCCAGTAGTACCGGGACAAATAACCTCTACGAGCAGTACTTC.